The rows below give T cell receptor beta chains drawn from one sample of a study of T cell changes during pregnancy in multiple sclerosis. Here immunoSEQ multiplex PCR was the method, and the copy in TCRdb shows in-frame clones only, minus some. The sample lists roughly 58,000 clones, approximately 94% occurring once. Sequenced here: CD8+ T cells from peripheral blood mononuclear cells, sampled in the third trimester of pregnancy. These receptors were taken from a female donor with multiple sclerosis, enrolled in a pregnancy study. The CDR3 runs from the conserved cysteine through the conserved F or W. The D gene is left open where the match is weak. A clone size is listed for some rows: how often the clone was seen (once, few, many), or a class if it is expanded.

J gene: TRBJ2-5; clone size: once; V gene: TRBV27; D gene: -; CDR3 protein: CASSFGRVETQYF; CDR3 DNA: TGTGCCAGCAGTTTCGGCAGGGTGGAGACCCAGTACTTC
J gene: TRBJ2-7; clone size: -; V gene: TRBV27; D gene: -; CDR3 protein: CATTPIGSSYEQYF; CDR3 DNA: TGTGCCACCACCCCGATAGGGAGCTCCTACGAGCAGTACTTC
J gene: TRBJ2-2; clone size: -; V gene: TRBV7-7; D gene: TRBD2; CDR3 protein: CASSKGLAGRTGELFF; CDR3 DNA: TGTGCCAGCAGCAAAGGACTAGCGGGGAGAACCGGGGAGCTGTTTTTT
J gene: TRBJ2-7; clone size: -; V gene: TRBV10-2; D gene: TRBD1; CDR3 protein: CASREPGTGNSYEQYF; CDR3 DNA: TGCGCCAGCAGGGAACCCGGGACAGGGAATTCCTACGAGCAGTACTTC
J gene: TRBJ1-2; clone size: -; V gene: TRBV28; D gene: -; CDR3 protein: CASSLGRGHVGKNAYGYTF; CDR3 DNA: TGTGCCAGCAGTTTGGGCAGAGGGCACGTCGGTAAAAACGCGTATGGCTACACCTTC
J gene: TRBJ2-1; clone size: -; V gene: TRBV5-1; D gene: TRBD2; CDR3 protein: CASSLTSGRDEQFF; CDR3 DNA: TGCGCCAGCAGCTTGACTAGCGGGAGGGATGAGCAGTTCTTC
J gene: TRBJ2-1; clone size: few; V gene: TRBV28; D gene: TRBD1; CDR3 protein: CASSFRGQGGNEQFF; CDR3 DNA: TGTGCCAGCAGTTTTAGAGGACAGGGGGGGAATGAGCAGTTCTTC
J gene: TRBJ2-7; clone size: -; V gene: TRBV25-1; D gene: TRBD1; CDR3 protein: CASSEFLDRGNEQYF; CDR3 DNA: TGTGCCAGCAGTGAATTTTTGGACAGGGGAAACGAGCAGTACTTC
J gene: TRBJ2-3; clone size: -; V gene: TRBV9; D gene: -; CDR3 protein: CASSDLDLKTDTQYF; CDR3 DNA: TGTGCCAGCAGCGATCTAGATCTAAAGACAGATACGCAGTATTTT
J gene: TRBJ2-3; clone size: -; V gene: TRBV13; D gene: -; CDR3 protein: CASSFLRGATDTQYF; CDR3 DNA: TGTGCCAGCAGCTTCTTAAGGGGCGCAACAGATACGCAGTATTTT
J gene: TRBJ1-5; clone size: -; V gene: TRBV15; D gene: -; CDR3 protein: CATSRPQCPSNQPQHF; CDR3 DNA: TGTGCCACCAGCAGACCACAGTGCCCGAGCAATCAGCCCCAGCATTTT
J gene: TRBJ2-7; clone size: -; V gene: TRBV30; D gene: -; CDR3 protein: CAWSPGANSYEQYF; CDR3 DNA: TGTGCCTGGAGTCCCGGTGCCAACTCCTACGAGCAGTACTTC
J gene: TRBJ2-1; clone size: once; V gene: TRBV7-9; D gene: TRBD1; CDR3 protein: CASSSFTGALTNEQFF; CDR3 DNA: TGTGCCAGCAGCTCTTTTACAGGGGCCCTCACGAATGAGCAGTTCTTC
J gene: TRBJ2-7; clone size: -; V gene: TRBV11-2; D gene: -; CDR3 protein: CASSATGLVVEQYF; CDR3 DNA: TGTGCCAGCAGTGCAACCGGTCTCGTAGTCGAGCAGTACTTC
J gene: TRBJ1-5; clone size: -; V gene: TRBV28; D gene: -; CDR3 protein: CASSFLSEDQPQHF; CDR3 DNA: TGTGCCAGCAGTTTCTTATCCGAGGATCAGCCCCAGCATTTT
J gene: TRBJ2-7; clone size: -; V gene: TRBV27; D gene: -; CDR3 protein: CASRNTAYEQYF; CDR3 DNA: TGTGCCAGCAGGAACACCGCCTACGAGCAGTACTTC
J gene: TRBJ2-3; clone size: -; V gene: TRBV5-4; D gene: -; CDR3 protein: CAWEERDITDTQYF; CDR3 DNA: TGTGCCTGGGAAGAGCGGGACATTACAGATACGCAGTATTTT
J gene: TRBJ2-7; clone size: -; V gene: TRBV7-2; D gene: TRBD2; CDR3 protein: CASSELAGGSYEQYF; CDR3 DNA: TGTGCCAGCAGCGAACTAGCGGGGGGCTCCTACGAGCAGTACTTC
J gene: TRBJ2-7; clone size: -; V gene: TRBV4-2; D gene: TRBD1; CDR3 protein: CASSHLNTGTGYNEQYF; CDR3 DNA: TGTGCCAGCAGCCACCTAAATACCGGGACAGGATATAACGAGCAGTACTTC
J gene: TRBJ2-7; clone size: -; V gene: TRBV11-1; D gene: -; CDR3 protein: CASSLEPGTLSYEQYF; CDR3 DNA: TGTGCCAGCAGCTTAGAGCCCGGGACACTCTCCTACGAGCAGTACTTC
J gene: TRBJ2-7; clone size: once; V gene: TRBV6-1; D gene: TRBD2; CDR3 protein: CASMMGGSYEQYF; CDR3 DNA: TGTGCCAGCATGATGGGGGGGAGCTACGAGCAGTACTTC
J gene: TRBJ2-2; clone size: -; V gene: TRBV7-2; D gene: -; CDR3 protein: CASSEGHANTGELFF; CDR3 DNA: TGTGCCAGCAGCGAAGGACACGCGAACACCGGGGAGCTGTTTTTT
J gene: TRBJ1-2; clone size: -; V gene: TRBV5-1; D gene: TRBD1; CDR3 protein: CASSLGRTGLGSDYGYTF; CDR3 DNA: TGCGCCAGCAGCTTAGGTCGGACAGGGCTGGGGAGCGACTATGGCTACACCTTC
J gene: TRBJ1-5; clone size: -; V gene: TRBV6-5; D gene: -; CDR3 protein: CASSYSGDSNQPQHF; CDR3 DNA: TGTGCCAGCAGTTACTCAGGGGATAGCAATCAGCCCCAGCATTTT
J gene: TRBJ2-3; clone size: -; V gene: TRBV27; D gene: -; CDR3 protein: CASSLWQGTDTQYF; CDR3 DNA: TGTGCCAGCAGTTTATGGCAAGGCACAGATACGCAGTATTTT
J gene: TRBJ2-1; clone size: -; V gene: TRBV6-6; D gene: -; CDR3 protein: CASSLGAGGDYNEQFF; CDR3 DNA: TGTGCCAGCAGTCTTGGCGCCGGCGGAGATTACAATGAGCAGTTCTTC
J gene: TRBJ1-1; clone size: -; V gene: TRBV12-5; D gene: -; CDR3 protein: CATIQGSTEAFF; CDR3 DNA: TGTGCTACTATACAGGGTAGCACTGAAGCTTTCTTT
J gene: TRBJ2-1; clone size: once; V gene: TRBV9; D gene: -; CDR3 protein: CASSVSFNEQFF; CDR3 DNA: TGTGCCAGCAGCGTCTCTTTCAATGAGCAGTTCTTC
J gene: TRBJ1-1; clone size: once; V gene: TRBV7-9; D gene: TRBD1; CDR3 protein: CASSEDRGRNTEAFF; CDR3 DNA: TGTGCCAGCAGCGAGGACAGGGGGAGGAACACTGAAGCTTTCTTT
J gene: TRBJ2-3; clone size: -; V gene: TRBV4-3; D gene: -; CDR3 protein: CASSQDPAASLTDTQYF; CDR3 DNA: TGCGCCAGCAGCCAAGATCCGGCGGCCTCCCTGACAGATACGCAGTATTTT
J gene: TRBJ1-2; clone size: -; V gene: TRBV6-5; D gene: -; CDR3 protein: CASSDSRGYTF; CDR3 DNA: TGTGCCAGCAGTGACAGCCGCGGCTACACCTTC
J gene: TRBJ2-7; clone size: -; V gene: TRBV6-5; D gene: TRBD2; CDR3 protein: CASSPGTSHYEQYF; CDR3 DNA: TGTGCCAGCAGTCCCGGGACTAGTCACTACGAGCAGTACTTC
J gene: TRBJ2-3; clone size: -; V gene: TRBV6-1; D gene: TRBD1; CDR3 protein: CASSVGQHTDTQYF; CDR3 DNA: TGTGCCAGCAGTGTGGGACAGCACACAGATACGCAGTATTTT
J gene: TRBJ2-5; clone size: -; V gene: TRBV5-5; D gene: -; CDR3 protein: CARTWGEAKETQYF; CDR3 DNA: TGTGCCAGGACTTGGGGGGAGGCCAAAGAGACCCAGTACTTC
J gene: TRBJ2-1; clone size: -; V gene: TRBV5-1; D gene: -; CDR3 protein: CASSLEDYNEQFF; CDR3 DNA: TGCGCCAGCAGCTTGGAAGACTATAATGAGCAGTTCTTC
J gene: TRBJ1-5; clone size: -; V gene: TRBV19; D gene: TRBD1; CDR3 protein: CASSIQSDRGQPQHF; CDR3 DNA: TGTGCCAGTAGTATACAAAGCGACAGGGGACAGCCCCAGCATTTT
J gene: TRBJ2-7; clone size: -; V gene: TRBV11-2; D gene: -; CDR3 protein: CASSLETTYEQYF; CDR3 DNA: TGTGCCAGCAGCTTAGAGACAACCTACGAGCAGTACTTC
J gene: TRBJ2-7; clone size: -; V gene: TRBV4-1; D gene: -; CDR3 protein: CASSQERVAYEQYF; CDR3 DNA: TGCGCCAGCAGCCAAGAGCGGGTAGCCTACGAGCAGTACTTC
J gene: TRBJ2-7; clone size: -; V gene: TRBV27; D gene: TRBD1; CDR3 protein: CASSSIATGASYEQYF; CDR3 DNA: TGTGCCAGCAGTTCGATAGCAACAGGGGCCTCCTACGAGCAGTACTTC
J gene: TRBJ1-5; clone size: -; V gene: TRBV21-1; D gene: -; CDR3 protein: CASSPYLGQGDPHSNQPQHF; CDR3 DNA: TGTGCCAGCAGCCCTTACCTTGGACAGGGGGATCCCCATAGCAATCAGCCCCAGCATTTT
J gene: TRBJ2-7; clone size: -; V gene: TRBV2; D gene: -; CDR3 protein: CASSSEGWQGLHEQYF; CDR3 DNA: TGTGCCAGCAGTAGTGAAGGTTGGCAGGGGCTCCACGAGCAGTACTTC
J gene: TRBJ1-1; clone size: -; V gene: TRBV4-1; D gene: -; CDR3 protein: CASSTRPGGTEAFF; CDR3 DNA: TGCGCCAGCAGCACACGCCCCGGGGGAACTGAAGCTTTCTTT
J gene: TRBJ2-2; clone size: -; V gene: TRBV7-9; D gene: TRBD1; CDR3 protein: CASKTGGTGELFF; CDR3 DNA: TGTGCCAGCAAAACAGGGGGCACCGGGGAGCTGTTTTTT
J gene: TRBJ2-3; clone size: -; V gene: TRBV5-1; D gene: TRBD2; CDR3 protein: CASSQGTSGRDTQYF; CDR3 DNA: TGCGCCAGCAGCCAAGGGACTAGCGGGAGAGATACGCAGTATTTT
J gene: TRBJ1-1; clone size: once; V gene: TRBV4-3; D gene: -; CDR3 protein: CASSRAGDWTEAFF; CDR3 DNA: TGCGCCAGCAGCCGAGCAGGGGATTGGACTGAAGCTTTCTTT
J gene: TRBJ2-7; clone size: -; V gene: TRBV4-1; D gene: TRBD2; CDR3 protein: CASSRAGAGGIYEQYF; CDR3 DNA: TGCGCCAGCAGCCGAGCCGGAGCGGGAGGTATCTACGAGCAGTACTTC
J gene: TRBJ2-1; clone size: -; V gene: TRBV27; D gene: -; CDR3 protein: CASSRPGGNNEQFF; CDR3 DNA: TGTGCCAGCAGTCGGCCCGGGGGAAACAATGAGCAGTTCTTC
J gene: TRBJ2-7; clone size: -; V gene: TRBV6-6; D gene: TRBD2; CDR3 protein: CASNKREWSYEQYF; CDR3 DNA: TGTGCCAGCAACAAGCGGGAGTGGTCCTACGAGCAGTACTTC
J gene: TRBJ2-1; clone size: -; V gene: TRBV7-9; D gene: TRBD1; CDR3 protein: CASRDRPYNEQFF; CDR3 DNA: TGTGCCAGTCGGGACAGGCCATACAATGAGCAGTTCTTC
J gene: TRBJ2-1; clone size: -; V gene: TRBV5-1; D gene: -; CDR3 protein: CASSPVPRDEQFF; CDR3 DNA: TGCGCCAGCAGCCCCGTCCCTCGGGATGAGCAGTTCTTC
J gene: TRBJ2-3; clone size: once; V gene: TRBV7-2; D gene: TRBD2; CDR3 protein: CASSWGSGSRDTQYF; CDR3 DNA: TGTGCCAGCAGCTGGGGGAGCGGGAGCCGAGATACGCAGTATTTT
J gene: TRBJ2-7; clone size: -; V gene: TRBV4-1; D gene: -; CDR3 protein: CASSQGTSTYEQYF; CDR3 DNA: TGCGCCAGCAGCCAAGGGACATCGACCTACGAGCAGTACTTC
J gene: TRBJ1-4; clone size: -; V gene: TRBV25-1; D gene: -; CDR3 protein: CASSETNDEKLFF; CDR3 DNA: TGTGCCAGCAGTGAGACTAACGATGAAAAACTGTTTTTT
J gene: TRBJ2-5; clone size: -; V gene: TRBV29-1; D gene: TRBD1; CDR3 protein: CSVEDPGQGALVTQYF; CDR3 DNA: TGCAGCGTTGAAGATCCGGGACAGGGGGCGTTGGTGACCCAGTACTTC
J gene: TRBJ2-1; clone size: -; V gene: TRBV4-3; D gene: TRBD1; CDR3 protein: CASSQGTGSMGEQFF; CDR3 DNA: TGCGCCAGCAGCCAAGGGACAGGAAGCATGGGCGAGCAGTTCTTC